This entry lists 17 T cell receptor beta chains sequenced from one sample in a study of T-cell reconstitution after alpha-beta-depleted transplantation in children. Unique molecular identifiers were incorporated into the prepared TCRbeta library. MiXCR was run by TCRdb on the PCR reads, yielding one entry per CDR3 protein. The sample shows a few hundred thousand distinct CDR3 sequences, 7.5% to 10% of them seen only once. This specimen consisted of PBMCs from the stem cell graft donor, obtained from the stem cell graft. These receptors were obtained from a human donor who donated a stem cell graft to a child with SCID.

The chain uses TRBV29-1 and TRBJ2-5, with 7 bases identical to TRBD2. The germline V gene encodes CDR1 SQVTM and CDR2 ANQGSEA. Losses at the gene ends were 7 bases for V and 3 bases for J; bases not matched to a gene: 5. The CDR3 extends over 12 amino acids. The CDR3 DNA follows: TGCAGCGCCACCCGGGGGGAAGAGACCCAGTACTTC. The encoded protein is CSATRGEETQYF.

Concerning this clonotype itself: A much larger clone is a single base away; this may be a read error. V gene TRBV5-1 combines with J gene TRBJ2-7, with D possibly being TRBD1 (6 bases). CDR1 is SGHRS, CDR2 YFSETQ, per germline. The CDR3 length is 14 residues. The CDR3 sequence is CACSPPEGGYEQYF. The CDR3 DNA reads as TGCGCCTGCAGCCCCCCAGAAGGGGGCTACGAGCAGTACTTC. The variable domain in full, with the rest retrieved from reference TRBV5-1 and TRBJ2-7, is KAGVTQTPRYLIKTRGQQVTLSCSPISGHRSVSWYQQTPGQGLQFLFEYFSETQRNKGNFPGRFSGRQFSNSRSEMNVSTLELGDSALYLCACSPPEGGYEQYFGPGTRLTVT.

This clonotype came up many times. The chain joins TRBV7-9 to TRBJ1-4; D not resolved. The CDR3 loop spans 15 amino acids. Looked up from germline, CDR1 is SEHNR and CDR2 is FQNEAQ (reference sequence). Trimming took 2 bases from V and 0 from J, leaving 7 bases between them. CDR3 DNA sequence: TGTGCCAGCAGCTTAAACGGAGCAACTAATGAAAAACTGTTTTTT. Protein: CASSLNGATNEKLFF.

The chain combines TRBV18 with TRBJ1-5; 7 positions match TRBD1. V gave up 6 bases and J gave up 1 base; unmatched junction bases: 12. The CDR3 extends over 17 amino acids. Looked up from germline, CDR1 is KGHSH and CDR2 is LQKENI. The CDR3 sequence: CASSTDQTGLSNQPQHF. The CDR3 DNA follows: TGTGCCAGCTCGACGGACCAGACAGGGTTAAGCAATCAGCCCCAGCATTTT.

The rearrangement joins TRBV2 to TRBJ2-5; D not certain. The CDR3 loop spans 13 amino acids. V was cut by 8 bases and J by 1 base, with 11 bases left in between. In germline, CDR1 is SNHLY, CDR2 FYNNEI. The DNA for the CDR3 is TGTGCCAGCCAAAGGTTGGGCCAAGAGACCCAGTACTTC. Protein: CASQRLGQETQYF.

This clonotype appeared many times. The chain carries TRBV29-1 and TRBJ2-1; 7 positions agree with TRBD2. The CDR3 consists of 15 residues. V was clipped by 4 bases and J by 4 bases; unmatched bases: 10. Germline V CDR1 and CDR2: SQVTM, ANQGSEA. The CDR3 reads CSVVGGGGSYNEQFF. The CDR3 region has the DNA TGCAGCGTTGTGGGTGGGGGGGGTAGTTACAATGAGCAGTTCTTC.

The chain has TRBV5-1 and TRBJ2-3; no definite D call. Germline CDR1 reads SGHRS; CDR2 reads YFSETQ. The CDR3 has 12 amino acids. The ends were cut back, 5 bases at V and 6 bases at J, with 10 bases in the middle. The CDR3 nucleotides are TGCGCCAGCAGGCTGGAGTGGGATACGCAGTATTTT. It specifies CASRLEWDTQYF.

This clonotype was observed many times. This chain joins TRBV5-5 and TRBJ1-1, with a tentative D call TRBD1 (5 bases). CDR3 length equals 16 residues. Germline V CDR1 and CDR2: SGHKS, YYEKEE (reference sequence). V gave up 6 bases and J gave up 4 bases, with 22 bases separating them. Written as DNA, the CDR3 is TGTGCCAGCACGACGAAGCTTCGGCTCGGGGGCACTGAAGCTTTCTTT. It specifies CASTTKLRLGGTEAFF. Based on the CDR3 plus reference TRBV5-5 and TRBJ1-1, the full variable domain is DAGVTQSPTHLIKTRGQQVTLRCSPISGHKSVSWYQQVLGQGPQFIFQYYEKEERGRGNFPDRFSARQFPNYSSELNVNALLLGDSALYLCASTTKLRLGGTEAFFGQGTRLTVV.

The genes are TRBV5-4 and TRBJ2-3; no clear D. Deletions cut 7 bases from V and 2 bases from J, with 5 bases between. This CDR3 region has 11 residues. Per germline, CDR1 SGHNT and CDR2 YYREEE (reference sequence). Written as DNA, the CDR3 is TGTGCCAGCGGGAACACAGATACGCAGTATTTT. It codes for CASGNTDTQYF.

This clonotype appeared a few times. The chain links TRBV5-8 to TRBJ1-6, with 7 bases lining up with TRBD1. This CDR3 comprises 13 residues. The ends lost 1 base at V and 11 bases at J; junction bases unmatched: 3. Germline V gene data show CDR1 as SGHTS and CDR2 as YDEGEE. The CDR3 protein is CASSLIQGTPLHF. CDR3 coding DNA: TGTGCCAGCAGCTTGATACAGGGGACACCCCTCCACTTT.

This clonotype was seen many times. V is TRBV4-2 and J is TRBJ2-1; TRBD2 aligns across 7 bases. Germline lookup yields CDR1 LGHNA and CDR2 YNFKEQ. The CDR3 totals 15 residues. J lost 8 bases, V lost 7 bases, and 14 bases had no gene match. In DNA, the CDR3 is TGTGCCAGCACCCTAGCGGCGGGACCGGTCGATGAGCAGTTCTTC. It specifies CASTLAAGPVDEQFF.

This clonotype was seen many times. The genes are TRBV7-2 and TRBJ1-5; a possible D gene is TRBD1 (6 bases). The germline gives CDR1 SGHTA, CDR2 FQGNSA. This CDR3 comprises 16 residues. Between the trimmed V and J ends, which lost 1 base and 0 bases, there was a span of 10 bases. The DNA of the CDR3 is TGTGCCAGCAGCTTAGTAGGGGGGGATAGCAATCAGCCCCAGCATTTT. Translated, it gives CASSLVGGDSNQPQHF.

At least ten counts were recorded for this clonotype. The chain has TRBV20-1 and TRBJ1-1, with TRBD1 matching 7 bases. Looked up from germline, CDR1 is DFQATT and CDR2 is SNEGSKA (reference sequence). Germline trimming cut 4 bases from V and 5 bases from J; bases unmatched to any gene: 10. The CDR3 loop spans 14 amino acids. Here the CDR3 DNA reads TGCAGTGCTAAAATGAGACAGGGCCGTACTGAAGCTTTCTTT. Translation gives CSAKMRQGRTEAFF.

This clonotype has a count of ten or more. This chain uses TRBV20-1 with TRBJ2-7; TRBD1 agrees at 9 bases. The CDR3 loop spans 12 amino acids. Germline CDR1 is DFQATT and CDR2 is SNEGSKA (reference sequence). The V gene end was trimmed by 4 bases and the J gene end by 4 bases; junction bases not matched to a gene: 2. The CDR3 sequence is CSATGTGYEQYF. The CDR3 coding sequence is TGCAGTGCTACCGGGACAGGGTACGAGCAGTACTTC.

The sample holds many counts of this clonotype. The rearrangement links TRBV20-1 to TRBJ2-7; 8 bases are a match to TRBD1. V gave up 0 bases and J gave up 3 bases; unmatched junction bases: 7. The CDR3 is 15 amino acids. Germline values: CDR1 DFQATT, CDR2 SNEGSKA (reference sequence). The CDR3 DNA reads TGCAGTGCTAGAGATCAGGGACAGGCTTTCTACGAGCAGTACTTC. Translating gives CSARDQGQAFYEQYF.

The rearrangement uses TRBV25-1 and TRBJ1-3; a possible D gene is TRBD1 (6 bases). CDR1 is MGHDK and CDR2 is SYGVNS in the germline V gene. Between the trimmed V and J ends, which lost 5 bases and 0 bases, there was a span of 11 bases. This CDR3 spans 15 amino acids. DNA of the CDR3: TGTGCCAGCAGTTTTCCGGGGGCCTCTGGAAACACCATATATTTT. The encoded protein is CASSFPGASGNTIYF.

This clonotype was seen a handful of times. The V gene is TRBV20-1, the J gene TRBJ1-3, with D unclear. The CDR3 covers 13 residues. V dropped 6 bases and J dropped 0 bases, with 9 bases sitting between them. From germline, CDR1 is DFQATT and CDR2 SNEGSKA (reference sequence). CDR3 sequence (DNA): TGCAGTGCATTGGGCCCCTCTGGAAACACCATATATTTT. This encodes CSALGPSGNTIYF.